This T cell receptor beta chain stems from a study of blood T cell repertoires in COVID-19. Study background: Whether acute or convalescent, the COVID-19 samples came from the United States, Italy and Spain. The cDNA or gDNA used as material had been derived from T cells, B-cell-depleted T cells, or PBMCs.

How the authors handled the data: Researchers report that nucleated cell counts were estimated from reference gene primer amplification. Produced via immunoSEQ multiplex PCR; TCRdb's table is partial and in-frame only. Clone size and the V and J calls come from that table; the DNA yielded D and trimming. The sample consists of 220,000 or so clones, approximately 84% of them appearing once. Germline assignment: CDR1 SGHVS and CDR2 FNYEAQ. Trimming shortened V by 1 base and J by 2 bases, and 9 bases separated the two germline ends. This CDR3 spans 14 amino acids. The sample consisted of peripheral blood. This clonotype was obtained from a woman aged 80 or over with acute or convalescent COVID-19. This chain joins TRBV7-6 and TRBJ2-7, with D perhaps matching TRBD1 (6 bases). The CDR3 protein is CASSLGGRPYEQYF. CDR3 nucleotides: TGTGCCAGCAGCTTAGGGGGGCGCCCCTACGAGCAGTACTTC.